The TCR beta chain under discussion was sequenced for a study of control samples from healthy donors and cancer patients. The data were produced by immunoSEQ multiplex PCR, yet TCRdb's version contains in-frame clones alone and is incomplete. The data hold roughly 73,000 clones, with approximately 87% observed a single time. The CDR3 spans 14 residues. Germline assignment: CDR1 SGHNT and CDR2 YENEEA. The junction had 6 bases not matched to a gene; V was cut back by 4 bases and J by 4 bases. The rearrangement uses TRBV11-3 and TRBJ2-7; 8 bases line up with TRBD2. This TCR came from a man in his forties or fifties in good health. Input material: blood. In nucleotides, the CDR3 is TGTGCCAGCAGCTCCGGGGGGGATACTTACGAGCAGTACTTC. Protein sequence: CASSSGGDTYEQYF.